This T cell receptor beta chain was recovered during a study of T cells in Graves' hyperthyroidism and ophthalmopathy. Authors of the study amplified TCR beta CDR3 regions from RNA transcripts. First-round RT-PCR of the TCR CDR3 relied on the HTBI primer set. MiXCR, run by TCRdb on the multiplex PCR reads, gives a single entry per CDR3 protein. The table has fewer than 650,000 distinct CDR3 sequences, around 13% seen once. Only a few counts were recorded for this clonotype. The antigen is not known. The study's findings and limits: Ophthalmopathy was told apart from stable hyperthyroidism by a 13 V-J model.

Patients having uncontrolled infection, another autoimmune disease, pregnancy or lactation were not included. The CDR3 spans 14 residues. The V and J ends lost 6 bases and 2 bases respectively, with 12 bases between them. Per germline, CDR1 LNHDA and CDR2 SQIVND (reference sequence). This sequence joins TRBV19 and TRBJ2-3; either TRBD1 or TRBD2 may fit D (5 bases each). This TCR was recovered from a woman in her thirties with Graves' hyperthyroidism that later progressed to Graves' ophthalmopathy. Specimen: blood. The DNA for the CDR3 is TGTGCCAGTAGGGGCTTTGGGACCACAGATACGCAGTATTTT. It specifies CASRGFGTTDTQYF. Filled out from reference TRBV19 and TRBJ2-3, the complete variable domain reads DGGITQSPKYLFRKEGQNVTLSCEQNLNHDAMYWYRQDPGQGLRLIYYSQIVNDFQKGDIAEGYSVSREKKESFPLTVTSAQKNPTAFYLCASRGFGTTDTQYFGPGTRLTVL.